This T cell receptor (beta chain) stems from a study of control samples from healthy donors and cancer patients. TCRdb keeps only in-frame clones here, not all; method: immunoSEQ multiplex PCR. The data hold 85,000 to 90,000 clones, with around nine tenths observed a single time. Source material: blood. The clonotype originates from a man between 25 and 39 years old in good health.

The CDR3 DNA reads as TGTGCCTCTGAGGGGGAAACTGAAGCTTTCTTT. This translates into CASEGETEAFF. V and J are TRBV10-3 and TRBJ1-1, with D perhaps TRBD1 (6 bases). V shed 11 bases and J shed 5 bases, with 12 bases lying between them. Germline CDR1 ENHRY, CDR2 SYGVKD. There are 11 residues in the CDR3.